The entry below describes one T cell receptor beta chain. This sample was taken from a study of blood T cell repertoires in COVID-19. Overall study: Whether acute or convalescent, the COVID-19 samples came from the United States, Italy and Spain. The analysed material was cDNA or gDNA that came from T cells, B-cell-depleted T cells, or PBMCs.

J gave up 7 bases and V 0 bases, and 14 bases lay outside the gene matches. Germline V gene data show CDR1 as MGHRA and CDR2 as YSYEKL. This CDR3 contains 18 residues. The authors' processing: By means of reference gene primer amplification, nucleated cell counts were estimated. The repertoire was sequenced with immunoSEQ multiplex PCR; TCRdb's copy has only in-frame clones and lacks some. Clonal size and the V and J genes are those of that table, whereas D and trimming came from the DNA. Found here are tens of thousands of clones, 70% to 90% of them singletons; the top ten hold roughly 5.4%. Sequenced: peripheral blood. The gene calls are TRBV4-1 and TRBJ1-4, with 7 bases matching TRBD1. This clonotype was obtained from a man aged 55-75 years with acute or convalescent COVID-19. This CDR3 reads CASSQDPLRGRVSEKLFF. The CDR3 DNA follows: TGCGCCAGCAGCCAAGACCCCCTTAGGGGGCGAGTTAGTGAAAAACTGTTTTTT.